This entry lists 9 T cell receptor beta chains sequenced from one sample in a study of T cells after posttransplantation cyclophosphamide. Clones were read by immunoSEQ multiplex PCR, and TCRdb kept only the in-frame ones, dropping some. Singletons are absent from the sample, which has around 26,000 clones. Sequenced material: PBMCs. These receptors originate from a woman aged 45-65 years in good health, CMV-negative, and a related stem cell transplant donor.

This clone has ten or more counts. The chain carries TRBV20-1 and TRBJ1-1; no reliable D call. Germline V gene lookup returns CDR1 DFQATT and CDR2 SNEGSKA (reference sequence). With 4 bases removed from V and 2 bases from J, the gap between germline ends came to 5 bases. This CDR3 has 11 residues. The CDR3 DNA reads TGCAGTGCTAATATCAACACTGAAGCTTTCTTT. Encoded protein: CSANINTEAFF.

This clone appeared many times. The chain joins TRBV10-1 to TRBJ1-2, with unresolved D. The CDR3 runs 16 residues. CDR1 and CDR2 from the germline V gene are WNHNN and SYGVQD (reference sequence). Trimming cost V 4 bases and J 2 bases, with 17 bases left between them. The CDR3 reads CASSGGRFGRNYGYTF. The CDR3 DNA follows: TGCGCCAGCAGTGGAGGCAGGTTTGGGAGAAACTATGGCTACACCTTC.

This clone occurred a few times. The rearrangement joins TRBV6-5 to TRBJ1-1; D is undetermined. Germline values: CDR1 MNHEY, CDR2 SVGAGI. V was cut by 6 bases and J by 4 bases, with 12 bases left in between. CDR3 length: 13 amino acids. CDR3 sequence: CASSDTFVTEAFF. CDR3 in DNA: TGTGCCAGCAGCGACACTTTTGTCACTGAAGCTTTCTTT.

This clone appeared many times. The chain carries TRBV19 and TRBJ1-1, with D possibly matching TRBD1 (5 bases). The V and J ends lost 3 bases and 11 bases respectively, with 19 bases between them. This CDR3 region has 14 residues. Germline values: CDR1 LNHDA, CDR2 SQIVND (reference sequence). Here the CDR3 DNA reads TGTGCCAGTAGTATCTCAAGAGAAGGCGGGACGGCTTTCTTT. Residues: CASSISREGGTAFF. Supplemented by reference TRBV19 and TRBJ1-1, the full variable domain reads DGGITQSPKYLFRKEGQNVTLSCEQNLNHDAMYWYRQDPGQGLRLIYYSQIVNDFQKGDIAEGYSVSREKKESFPLTVTSAQKNPTAFYLCASSISREGGTAFFGQGTRLTVV.

This clone has at least ten counts. The rearrangement joins TRBV19 to TRBJ2-7, with 10 nucleotides matching TRBD2. The CDR3 has 15 amino acids. V gave up 1 base and J gave up 1 base; unmatched junction bases: 1. Germline V CDR1 and CDR2: LNHDA, SQIVND (reference sequence). The CDR3 DNA is TGTGCCAGTAGTATAGTACTAGCGGGGTCCTACGAGCAGTACTTC. The encoded protein is CASSIVLAGSYEQYF.

This clone was seen ten or more times. This chain uses TRBV2 with TRBJ1-1, with unresolved D. CDR1 and CDR2 (germline): SNHLY, FYNNEI. The V end was cut by 3 bases, the J end by 1 base, with 6 bases between. The CDR3 is made up of 13 amino acids. CDR3 in amino acids: CASSDRPNTEAFF. The CDR3 region has the DNA TGTGCCAGCAGTGACAGGCCGAACACTGAAGCTTTCTTT.

This clone has a count of ten or more. This chain links TRBV6-5 with TRBJ2-3, with 11 nucleotides matching TRBD2. The CDR3 has 14 residues. The V gene's germline CDR1 is MNHEY and CDR2 SVGAGI. V shed 4 bases and J 4 bases; nucleotides not matched to a gene: 1. The CDR3: CASSSLAGADTQYF. DNA of the CDR3: TGTGCCAGCAGTTCACTAGCGGGAGCAGATACGCAGTATTTT.

This clone has a count of ten or more. The chain couples TRBV18 to TRBJ1-5; weak D call: TRBD1 (6 bases). This CDR3 is 15 amino acids long. Trimming took off 1 base at V and 3 bases at J, with 10 bases between the two ends. The germline gives CDR1 KGHSH, CDR2 LQKENI. CDR3 loop: CASSPQGDFNQPQHF. CDR3 nucleotide sequence: TGTGCCAGCTCACCACAGGGGGATTTCAATCAGCCCCAGCATTTT.

This clone was seen many times. This rearrangement joins TRBV30 to TRBJ2-1, with D possibly matching TRBD1 (6 bases). Germline loops: CDR1 GTSNPN, CDR2 SVGIG (reference sequence). The V gene lost 2 bases and the J gene lost 8 bases, with 19 bases spanning the gap. CDR3 length equals 15 residues. The CDR3 DNA reads TGTGCCTGGAGTCCCCCAGGGAGTGCAGGGGATGAGCAGTTCTTC. Protein product: CAWSPPGSAGDEQFF. The complete variable domain, with remaining parts taken from reference TRBV30 and TRBJ2-1, reads SQTIHQWPATLVQPVGSPLSLECTVEGTSNPNLYWYRQAAGRGLQLLFYSVGIGQISSEVPQNLSASRPQDRQFILSSKKLLLSDSGFYLCAWSPPGSAGDEQFFGPGTRLTVL.